The rows below give T cell receptor beta chains drawn from one sample of a study of T-cell memory formation after mild COVID-19. MiXCR, applied by TCRdb to the 5' RACE reads, yields one record per CDR3 protein. The repertoire consists of roughly 89,000 distinct CDR3 sequences, with about 13% occurring once and the leading ten covering about 27%. The specimen was PBMCs or a T cell subset sorted from them (not recorded which). The receptor set was obtained from an adult woman who had mild COVID-19 (a few samples of this study predate the infection). Cell type and time point are not known. Both conserved end residues are part of each CDR3. D genes are given only for firm matches. Not every row has a clone size; where given, it reads once, few, many or a size class.

>many|TRBD2|TRBJ2-4|TRBV6-2/TRBV6-3
TGTGCCAGCAGTACGGGGGGGGAGGACCCCAAAAACATTCAGTACTTC
CASSTGGEDPKNIQYF
>few|TRBD1|TRBJ2-3|TRBV24-1
TGTGCCACCAGTGCCCCCCAAGGGACAGAGCAAGATACGCAGTATTTT
CATSAPQGTEQDTQYF
>.|TRBD2|TRBJ2-1|TRBV18
TGTGCCAGCTCCCTCGACCCGGGACTAGCGGGAGGGCCAAATGAGCAGTTCTTC
CASSLDPGLAGGPNEQFF
>many|TRBD2|TRBJ2-1|TRBV5-1
TGCGCCAGCAGCTACCCCGGGACTAGCGGGAAGGAGGGGTCCTACAATGAGCAGTTCTTC
CASSYPGTSGKEGSYNEQFF
>many|TRBD1|TRBJ2-5|TRBV15
TGTGCCACCAGCAGGGGACAGGGAATGGAGACCCAGTACTTC
CATSRGQGMETQYF
>.|.|TRBJ2-5|TRBV29-1
TGCAGCGTTGAAGGACTTGAGGGTGGGGAGACCCAGTACTTC
CSVEGLEGGETQYF
>.|TRBD1|TRBJ2-4|TRBV3-1
TGTGCCAGCAGCCAAGACCCAGGGGGCATAAACATTCAGTACTTC
CASSQDPGGINIQYF
>.|.|TRBJ1-2|TRBV13
TGTGCCAGCAGCCTCGGACAGACGCCTGGCTACACCTTC
CASSLGQTPGYTF
>many|.|TRBJ1-1|TRBV20-1
TGCAGTGCCAGGGACTATCCTGAAGCTTTCTTT
CSARDYPEAFF
>.|TRBD2|TRBJ2-7|TRBV12-3/TRBV12-4
TGTGCCAGCAGTCCAATTAGCGGGGTCGACGAGCAGTACTTC
CASSPISGVDEQYF
>few|.|TRBJ2-7|TRBV6-2/TRBV6-3
TGTGCCAGCACCTCTATCGGGACGGTAACCCGGCAGTACTTC
CASTSIGTVTRQYF
>few|.|TRBJ2-7|TRBV5-1
TGCGCCAGCAGCTTAGACAGCGCCTACGAGCAGTACTTC
CASSLDSAYEQYF
>.|.|TRBJ2-7|TRBV20-1
TGCAGTGCTAGAGATCTTGAGGGCATCTACGAGCAGTACTTC
CSARDLEGIYEQYF
>.|TRBD2|TRBJ2-3|TRBV27
TGTGCCAGCAGTTTATCGAGCGGGAGAGTCACAGATACGCAGTATTTT
CASSLSSGRVTDTQYF
>few|.|TRBJ2-5|TRBV7-7
TGTGCCAGCAGCCACCGCGCTGGCCAAGAGACCCAGTACTTC
CASSHRAGQETQYF
>.|.|TRBJ1-1|TRBV4-1
TGCGCCAGCTTCCCCGGGGCAGGGAACACTGAAGCTTTCTTT
CASFPGAGNTEAFF
>few|TRBD2|TRBJ2-2|TRBV7-6
TGTGCCAGCAGCTTAGGGACTAGCGGGGGGCTCGCGGAGCTGTTTTTT
CASSLGTSGGLAELFF
>.|.|TRBJ1-1|TRBV19
TGTGCCAGTAGTCTGGCACTACCCGGACAGCAAAGGAACACTGAAGCTTTCTTT
CASSLALPGQQRNTEAFF
>many|.|TRBJ1-5|TRBV15
TGTGCCACCAGCAGAGAACGGGCAGGGGAGTATCAGCCCCAGCATTTT
CATSRERAGEYQPQHF
>few|TRBD2|TRBJ2-1|TRBV12-3/TRBV12-4
TGTGCCAGCAGTTTCGTGGGGGAGGGCGTAAATGAGCAGTTCTTC
CASSFVGEGVNEQFF
>.|TRBD2|TRBJ2-1|TRBV19
TGTGCCAGTAGTATATCGGGACTAGCGGGAGATCGAGAGCAGTTCTTC
CASSISGLAGDREQFF
>.|.|TRBJ1-1|TRBV12-3/TRBV12-4
TGTGCCAGCAGTTTACTATATCCGAATGGGGAAGCTTTCTTT
CASSLLYPNGEAFF
>.|TRBD2|TRBJ2-4|TRBV7-6
TGTGCCAGCAGCTCGGGGACTAGCGGCAAAAACATTCAGTACTTC
CASSSGTSGKNIQYF
>few|.|TRBJ2-1|TRBV7-8
TGTGCCAGCAGTTCCTTAGCGGAAAACGGGTTCTTC
CASSSLAENGFF
>.|.|TRBJ2-5|TRBV9
TGTGCCAGCAGCGTAGATCGCCTTGGGGAGACCCAGTACTTC
CASSVDRLGETQYF
>many|TRBD1|TRBJ2-2|TRBV9
TGTGCCAGCAGCGCCCGGACAGGCCTCGCGAACACCGGGGAGCTGTTTTTT
CASSARTGLANTGELFF
>.|TRBD1|TRBJ1-2|TRBV19
TGTGCCTCTAGACCCTCGACCAGGGGGATTGGGGATGGCTACACCTTC
CASRPSTRGIGDGYTF
>few|TRBD2|TRBJ2-1|TRBV7-6
TGTGCCAGCAGCTCCCTCGGGGGGTCGGGAAGGGGTCAACACAATGAGCAGTTCTTC
CASSSLGGSGRGQHNEQFF
>few|.|TRBJ1-2|TRBV9
TGTGCCAGCAGCGTAGCTGGGTCCCTTAACTATGGCTACACCTTC
CASSVAGSLNYGYTF
>.|.|TRBJ2-7|TRBV12-5
TGTGCTAGTGGCCCGAGTTTGGGTCAGGTAGCTTGGGAGCAGTACTTC
CASGPSLGQVAWEQYF
>few|.|TRBJ2-6|TRBV20-1
TGCAGTGCTAGAGACTTTGAAAGCTCTGGGGCCAACGTCCTGACTTTC
CSARDFESSGANVLTF
>.|TRBD2|TRBJ2-1|TRBV6-1
TGTGCCAGCAGCCGCGGGGGGGCCGCCTACAATGAGCAGTTCTTC
CASSRGGAAYNEQFF
>.|.|TRBJ2-7|TRBV10-3
TGTGCCATCAGTGTCCCCGACAGGGGGCTAGCGGGAGCCCCCTACGAGCAGTACTTC
CAISVPDRGLAGAPYEQYF
>few|.|TRBJ2-7|TRBV27
TGTGCCAGCAGTTTCCAGGGGCCCAACTACGAGCAGTACTTC
CASSFQGPNYEQYF
>.|TRBD2|TRBJ2-1|TRBV12-3/TRBV12-4
TGTGCCAGCAGTTTATCGGGGGGGCGAAATGAGCAGTTCTTC
CASSLSGGRNEQFF
>few|.|TRBJ1-2|TRBV27
TGTGCCAGCAGCCCGACAGCGAACTATGGCTACACCTTC
CASSPTANYGYTF
>.|.|TRBJ1-1|TRBV11-2
TGTGCCAGCAGCCACGTGGTCCTAGAAGCTTTCTTT
CASSHVVLEAFF
>few|TRBD2|TRBJ2-3|TRBV2
TGTGCCAGCAGTGACGGGACTAGCGGCAGCACAGATACGCAGTATTTT
CASSDGTSGSTDTQYF
>.|TRBD1|TRBJ1-5|TRBV12-3/TRBV12-4
TGTGCCAGCAGCTTACCCCCGGGACAGGGTTCTAGCAATCAGCCCCAGCATTTT
CASSLPPGQGSSNQPQHF
>many|TRBD2|TRBJ2-5|TRBV7-8
TGTGCCAGTAACGGGTTAGCGGGAGGGCCTGTAGAAGAGACCCAGTACTTC
CASNGLAGGPVEETQYF
>.|.|TRBJ1-6|TRBV4-1
TGCGCCAGCAGCCAAAGGGACGTATTCTATAATTCACCCCTCCACTTT
CASSQRDVFYNSPLHF
>.|.|TRBJ2-7|TRBV5-1
TGCGCCAGCAGCTTGCCCTTGACCGGGAAAAATGGAGCCACCTACGAGCAGTACTTC
CASSLPLTGKNGATYEQYF
>.|TRBD2|TRBJ2-5|TRBV27
TGTGCCAGCAGTTTAGGGGGACTAGCGGTACAAGAGACCCAGTACTTC
CASSLGGLAVQETQYF
>.|.|TRBJ1-5|TRBV5-1
TGCGCCAGCAGCTTAGAGGGTGCGCGCAATCAGCCCCAGCATTTT
CASSLEGARNQPQHF
>few|TRBD1|TRBJ1-1|TRBV30
TGTGCCTGGGGAGGGGGCGGGACTGAAGCTTTCTTT
CAWGGGGTEAFF
>many|.|TRBJ2-5|TRBV20-1
TGCAGTGCGGAGACCGGGACTGAAGAGACCCAGTACTTC
CSAETGTEETQYF